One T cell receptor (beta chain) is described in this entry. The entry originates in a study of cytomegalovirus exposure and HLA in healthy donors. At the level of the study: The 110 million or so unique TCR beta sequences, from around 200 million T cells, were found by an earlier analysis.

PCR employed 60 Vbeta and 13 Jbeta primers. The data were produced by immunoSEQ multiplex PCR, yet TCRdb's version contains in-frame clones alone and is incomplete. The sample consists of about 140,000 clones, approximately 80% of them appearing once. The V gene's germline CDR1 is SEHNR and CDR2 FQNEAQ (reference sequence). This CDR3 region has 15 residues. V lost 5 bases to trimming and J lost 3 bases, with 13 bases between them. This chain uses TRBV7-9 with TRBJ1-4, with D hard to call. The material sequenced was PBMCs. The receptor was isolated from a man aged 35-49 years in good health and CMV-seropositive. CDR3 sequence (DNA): TGTGCCAGCAGCACCCTGACCGGAGCTAATGAAAAACTGTTTTTT. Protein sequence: CASSTLTGANEKLFF.